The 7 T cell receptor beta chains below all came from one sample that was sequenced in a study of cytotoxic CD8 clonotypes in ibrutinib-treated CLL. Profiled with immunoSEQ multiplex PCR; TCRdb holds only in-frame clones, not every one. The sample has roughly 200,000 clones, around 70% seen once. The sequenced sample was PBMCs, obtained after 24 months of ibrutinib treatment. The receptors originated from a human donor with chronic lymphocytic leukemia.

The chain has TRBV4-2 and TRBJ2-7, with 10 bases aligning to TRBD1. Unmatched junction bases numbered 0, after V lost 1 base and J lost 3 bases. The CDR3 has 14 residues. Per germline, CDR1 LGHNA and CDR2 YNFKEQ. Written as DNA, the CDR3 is TGTGCCAGCAGCCAAGGGGACAGGGGCTACGAGCAGTACTTC. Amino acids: CASSQGDRGYEQYF.

The CDR3 spells CASSQASTALYYEQYF. The CDR3 bases are TGCGCCAGCAGCCAAGCCAGCACTGCTCTATACTACGAGCAGTACTTC. This chain links TRBV4-3 with TRBJ2-7; D is undetermined. CDR3 length: 16 residues. V was cut by 1 base and J by 3 bases, with 16 bases left in between. The germline CDR1 and CDR2 sequences are LGHNA and YSLEER.

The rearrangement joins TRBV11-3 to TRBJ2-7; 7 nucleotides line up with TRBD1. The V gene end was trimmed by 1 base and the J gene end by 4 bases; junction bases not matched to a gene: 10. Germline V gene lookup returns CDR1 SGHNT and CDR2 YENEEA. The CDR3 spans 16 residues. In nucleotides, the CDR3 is TGTGCCAGCAGCTTAGGGGACAGCAATCTCGGTTACGAGCAGTACTTC. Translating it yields CASSLGDSNLGYEQYF.

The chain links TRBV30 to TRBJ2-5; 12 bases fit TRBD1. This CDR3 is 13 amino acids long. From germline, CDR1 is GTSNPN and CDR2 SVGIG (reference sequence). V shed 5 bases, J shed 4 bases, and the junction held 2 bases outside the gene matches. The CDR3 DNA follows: TGTGCCTGGGAGGGACAGGGGGCAGAGACCCAGTACTTC. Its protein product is CAWEGQGAETQYF.

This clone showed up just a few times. CDR3 residues: CASSRTRLLAGLDTQYF. CDR3 sequence (DNA): TGTGCCAGCAGCCGAACCCGGTTACTAGCGGGATTGGATACGCAGTATTTT. The V call is TRBV14, the J call TRBJ2-3; 10 bases are a match to TRBD2. The CDR3 runs 17 residues. J gave up 6 bases and V 4 bases, and 13 bases lay outside the gene matches. Germline V CDR1 and CDR2: SGHDN, FVKESK. Using reference TRBV14 and TRBJ2-3 for the parts outside the CDR3, the full variable domain is EAGVTQFPSHSVIEKGQTVTLRCDPISGHDNLYWYRRVMGKEIKFLLHFVKESKQDESGMPNNRFLAERTGGTYSTLKVQPAELEDSGVYFCASSRTRLLAGLDTQYFGPGTRLTVL.

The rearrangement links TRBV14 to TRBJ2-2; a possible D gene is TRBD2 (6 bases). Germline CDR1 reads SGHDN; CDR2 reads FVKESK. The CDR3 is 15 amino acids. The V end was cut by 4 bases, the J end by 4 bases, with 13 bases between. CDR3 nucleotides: TGTGCCAGCAGCCTGGGACTTGCTGGCACCGGGGAGCTGTTTTTT. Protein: CASSLGLAGTGELFF.

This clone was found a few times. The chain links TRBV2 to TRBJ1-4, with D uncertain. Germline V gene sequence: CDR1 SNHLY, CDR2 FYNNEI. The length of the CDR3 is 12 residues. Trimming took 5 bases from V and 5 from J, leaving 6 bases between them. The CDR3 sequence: CASSLNNEKLFF. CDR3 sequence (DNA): TGTGCCAGCAGTCTAAACAATGAAAAACTGTTTTTT.